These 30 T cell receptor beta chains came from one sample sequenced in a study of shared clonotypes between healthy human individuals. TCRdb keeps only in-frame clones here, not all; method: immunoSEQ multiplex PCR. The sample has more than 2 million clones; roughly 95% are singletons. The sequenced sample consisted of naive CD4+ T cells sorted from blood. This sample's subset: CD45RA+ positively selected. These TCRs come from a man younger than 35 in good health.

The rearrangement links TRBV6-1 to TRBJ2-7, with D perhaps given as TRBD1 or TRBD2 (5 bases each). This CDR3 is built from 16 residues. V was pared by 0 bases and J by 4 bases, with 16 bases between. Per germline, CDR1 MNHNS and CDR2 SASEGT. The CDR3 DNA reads TGTGCCAGCAGTGAAGCGCTTCGGGGCACGGTTTACGAGCAGTACTTC. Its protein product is CASSEALRGTVYEQYF.

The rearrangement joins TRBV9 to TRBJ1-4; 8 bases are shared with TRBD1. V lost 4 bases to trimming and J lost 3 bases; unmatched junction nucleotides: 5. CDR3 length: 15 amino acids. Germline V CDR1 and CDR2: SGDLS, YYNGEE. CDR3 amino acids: CASSSVTGANEKLFF. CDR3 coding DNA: TGTGCCAGCAGCTCCGTGACAGGGGCTAATGAAAAACTGTTTTTT.

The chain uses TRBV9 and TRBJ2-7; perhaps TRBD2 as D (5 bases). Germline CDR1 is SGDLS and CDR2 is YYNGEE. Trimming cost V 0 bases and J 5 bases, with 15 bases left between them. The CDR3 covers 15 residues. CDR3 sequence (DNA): TGTGCCAGCAGCGTAGGCAATAGCGTGGTGAACGAGCAGTACTTC. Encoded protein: CASSVGNSVVNEQYF.

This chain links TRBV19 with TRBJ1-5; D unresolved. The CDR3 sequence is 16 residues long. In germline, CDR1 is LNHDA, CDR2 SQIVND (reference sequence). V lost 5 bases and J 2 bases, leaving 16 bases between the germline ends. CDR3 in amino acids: CASSLGLKGGNQPQHF. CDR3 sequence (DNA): TGTGCCAGTAGTCTCGGGCTGAAGGGTGGCAATCAGCCCCAGCATTTT.

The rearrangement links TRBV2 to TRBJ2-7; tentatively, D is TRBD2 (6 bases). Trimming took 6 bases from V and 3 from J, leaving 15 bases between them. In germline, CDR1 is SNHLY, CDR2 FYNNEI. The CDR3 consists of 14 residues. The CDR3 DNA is TGTGCCAGCAGCCTATATCGGGGGAACTACGAGCAGTACTTC. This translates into CASSLYRGNYEQYF. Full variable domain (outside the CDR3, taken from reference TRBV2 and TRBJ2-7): EPEVTQTPSHQVTQMGQEVILRCVPISNHLYFYWYRQILGQKVEFLVSFYNNEISEKSEIFDDQFSVERPDGSNFTLKIRSTKLEDSAMYFCASSLYRGNYEQYFGPGTRLTVT.

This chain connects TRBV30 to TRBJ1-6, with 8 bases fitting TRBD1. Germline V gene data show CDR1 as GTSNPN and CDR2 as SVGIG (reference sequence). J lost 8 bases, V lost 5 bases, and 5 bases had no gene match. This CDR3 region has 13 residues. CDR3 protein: CAWGGQVDSPLHF. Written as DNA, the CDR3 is TGTGCCTGGGGGGGACAGGTTGATTCACCCCTCCACTTT.

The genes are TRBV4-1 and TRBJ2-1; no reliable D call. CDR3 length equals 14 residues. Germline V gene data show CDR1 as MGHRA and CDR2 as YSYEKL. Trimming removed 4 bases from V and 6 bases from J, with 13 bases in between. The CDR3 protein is CASSPLLGANEQFF. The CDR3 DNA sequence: TGCGCCAGCAGCCCCCTGTTGGGCGCCAATGAGCAGTTCTTC.

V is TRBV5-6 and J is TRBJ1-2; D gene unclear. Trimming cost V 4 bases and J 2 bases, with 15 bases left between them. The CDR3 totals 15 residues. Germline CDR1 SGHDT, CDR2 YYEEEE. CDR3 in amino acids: CASSVLGRENYGYTF. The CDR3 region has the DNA TGTGCCAGCAGCGTGTTAGGAAGGGAAAACTATGGCTACACCTTC.

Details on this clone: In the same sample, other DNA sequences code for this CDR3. The CDR3 bases are TGTGCCAGCAGCTTGGGGCAGGGCTCCTACAATGAGCAGTTCTTC. It encodes CASSLGQGSYNEQFF. The chain recombines TRBV5-6 with TRBJ2-1; the D gene is possibly TRBD1 (5 bases). The V end was cut by 0 bases, the J end by 0 bases, with 7 bases between. The length of the CDR3 is 15 residues. CDR1 and CDR2 (germline): SGHDT, YYEEEE.

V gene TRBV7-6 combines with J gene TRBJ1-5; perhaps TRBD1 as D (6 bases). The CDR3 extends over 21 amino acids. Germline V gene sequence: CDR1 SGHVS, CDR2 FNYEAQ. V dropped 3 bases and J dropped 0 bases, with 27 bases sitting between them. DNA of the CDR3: TGTGCCAGCAGCTTGGGGACTAGAACCAGGGGAGGGGCGGATAGCAATCAGCCCCAGCATTTT. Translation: CASSLGTRTRGGADSNQPQHF.

The CDR3 sequence: CASSGTGAPNTGELFF. The DNA for the CDR3 is TGTGCCAGCAGCGGTACAGGGGCCCCGAACACCGGGGAGCTGTTTTTT. The rearrangement links TRBV5-6 to TRBJ2-2; 7 bases align to TRBD1. This CDR3 is 16 amino acids long. Germline V CDR1 and CDR2: SGHDT, YYEEEE. V lost 4 bases and J lost 0; bases outside the gene matches: 6. The variable domain in full, completed from reference TRBV5-6 and TRBJ2-2, reads DAGVTQSPTHLIKTRGQQVTLRCSPKSGHDTVSWYQQALGQGPQFIFQYYEEEERQRGNFPDRFSGHQFPNYSSELNVNALLLGDSALYLCASSGTGAPNTGELFFGEGSRLTVL.

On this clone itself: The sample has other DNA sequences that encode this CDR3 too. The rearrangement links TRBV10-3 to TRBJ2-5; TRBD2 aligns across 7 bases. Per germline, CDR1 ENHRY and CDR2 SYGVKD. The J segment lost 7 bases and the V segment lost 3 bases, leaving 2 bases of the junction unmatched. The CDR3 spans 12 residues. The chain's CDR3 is CAISDPGGTQYF. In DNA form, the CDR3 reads TGTGCCATCAGTGACCCGGGGGGGACCCAGTACTTC.

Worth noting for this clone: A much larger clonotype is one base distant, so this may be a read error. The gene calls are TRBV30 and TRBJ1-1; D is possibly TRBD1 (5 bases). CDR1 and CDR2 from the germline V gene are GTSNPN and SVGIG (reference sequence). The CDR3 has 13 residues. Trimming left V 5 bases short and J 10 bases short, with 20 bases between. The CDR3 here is CAWVLGRGLGAFF. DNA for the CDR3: TGTGCCTGGGTCCTGGGACGGGGTTTAGGAGCTTTCTTT. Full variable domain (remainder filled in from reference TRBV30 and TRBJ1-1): SQTIHQWPATLVQPVGSPLSLECTVEGTSNPNLYWYRQAAGRGLQLLFYSVGIGQISSEVPQNLSASRPQDRQFILSSKKLLLSDSGFYLCAWVLGRGLGAFFGQGTRLTVV.

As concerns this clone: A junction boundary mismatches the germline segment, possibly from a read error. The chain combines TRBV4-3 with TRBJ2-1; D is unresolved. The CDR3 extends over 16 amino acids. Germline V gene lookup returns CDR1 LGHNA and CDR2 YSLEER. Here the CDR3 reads CASNQDLFGSYNEQFF. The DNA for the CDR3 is TGCGCCAGCAACCAAGATTTATTTGGATCCTACAATGAGCAGTTCTTC.

The CDR3 spells CASSESHAGWAWSEQFF. CDR3 bases: TGTGCCAGCAGTGAATCTCACGCGGGGTGGGCCTGGAGTGAGCAGTTCTTC. The V and J genes are TRBV6-1 and TRBJ2-1; D might be TRBD2 (6 bases). V gave up 2 bases and J gave up 9 bases, with 23 bases separating them. This CDR3 comprises 17 residues. Germline V lookup: CDR1 MNHNS, CDR2 SASEGT.

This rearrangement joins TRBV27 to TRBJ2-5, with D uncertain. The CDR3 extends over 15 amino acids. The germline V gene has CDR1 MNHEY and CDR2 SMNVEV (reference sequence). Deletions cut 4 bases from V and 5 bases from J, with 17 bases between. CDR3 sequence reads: CASSSLTIPGETQYF. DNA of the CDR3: TGTGCCAGCAGTTCCCTTACCATCCCCGGGGAGACCCAGTACTTC.

CDR3: CASSSLGGQPYEQYF. As DNA, the CDR3 is TGTGCCAGCAGCTCGTTGGGTGGACAGCCCTACGAGCAGTACTTC. This chain uses TRBV7-9 with TRBJ2-7; possibly TRBD1 for D (6 bases). V dropped 4 bases and J dropped 2 bases, with 15 bases sitting between them. Germline CDR1 is SEHNR and CDR2 is FQNEAQ (reference sequence). The CDR3 is 15 residues long.

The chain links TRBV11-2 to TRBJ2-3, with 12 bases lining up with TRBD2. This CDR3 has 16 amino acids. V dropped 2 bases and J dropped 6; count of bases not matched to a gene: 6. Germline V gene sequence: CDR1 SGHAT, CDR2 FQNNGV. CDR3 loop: CASSLTSGGSWDTQYF. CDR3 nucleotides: TGTGCCAGCAGCTTAACTAGCGGGGGGTCGTGGGATACGCAGTATTTT.

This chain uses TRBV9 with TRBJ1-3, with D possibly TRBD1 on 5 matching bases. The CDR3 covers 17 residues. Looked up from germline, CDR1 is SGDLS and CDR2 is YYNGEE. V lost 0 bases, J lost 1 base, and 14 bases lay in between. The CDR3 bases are TGTGCCAGCAGCGTAGAGAAAGGGGTAAAATCTGGAAACACCATATATTTT. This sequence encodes CASSVEKGVKSGNTIYF.

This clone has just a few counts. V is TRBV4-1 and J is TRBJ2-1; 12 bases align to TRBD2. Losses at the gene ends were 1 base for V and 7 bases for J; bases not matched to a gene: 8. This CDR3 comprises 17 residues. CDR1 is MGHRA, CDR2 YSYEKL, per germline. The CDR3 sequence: CASSQVLLAGGQNEQFF. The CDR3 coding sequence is TGCGCCAGCAGCCAAGTCCTACTAGCGGGAGGACAAAATGAGCAGTTCTTC.

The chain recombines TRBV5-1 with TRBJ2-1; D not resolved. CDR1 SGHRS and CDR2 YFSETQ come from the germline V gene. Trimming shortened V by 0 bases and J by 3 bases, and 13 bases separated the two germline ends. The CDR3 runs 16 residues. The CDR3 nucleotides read TGCGCCAGCAGCTTGGGCACGGGTCTTAACTACAATGAGCAGTTCTTC. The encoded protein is CASSLGTGLNYNEQFF. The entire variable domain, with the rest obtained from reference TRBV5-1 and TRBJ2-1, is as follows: KAGVTQTPRYLIKTRGQQVTLSCSPISGHRSVSWYQQTPGQGLQFLFEYFSETQRNKGNFPGRFSGRQFSNSRSEMNVSTLELGDSALYLCASSLGTGLNYNEQFFGPGTRLTVL.

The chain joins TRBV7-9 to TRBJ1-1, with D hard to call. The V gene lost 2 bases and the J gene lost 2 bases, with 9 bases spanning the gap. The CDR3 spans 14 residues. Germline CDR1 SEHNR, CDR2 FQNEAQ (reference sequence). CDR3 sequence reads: CASSLIEGNTEAFF. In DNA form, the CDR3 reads TGTGCCAGCAGCTTAATAGAGGGAAACACTGAAGCTTTCTTT.

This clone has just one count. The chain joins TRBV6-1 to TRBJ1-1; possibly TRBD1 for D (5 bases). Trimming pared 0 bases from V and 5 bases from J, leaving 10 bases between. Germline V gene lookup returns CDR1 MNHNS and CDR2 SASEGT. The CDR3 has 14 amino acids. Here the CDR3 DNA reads TGTGCCAGCAGTGAAGCTGGGGGAGGTACTGAAGCTTTCTTT. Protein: CASSEAGGGTEAFF.

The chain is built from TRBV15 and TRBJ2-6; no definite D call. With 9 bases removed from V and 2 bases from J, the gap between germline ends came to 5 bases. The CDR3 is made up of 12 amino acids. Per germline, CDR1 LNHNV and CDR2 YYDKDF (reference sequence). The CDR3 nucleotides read TGTGCCACGTCACCTGGGGCCAACGTCCTGACTTTC. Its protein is CATSPGANVLTF.

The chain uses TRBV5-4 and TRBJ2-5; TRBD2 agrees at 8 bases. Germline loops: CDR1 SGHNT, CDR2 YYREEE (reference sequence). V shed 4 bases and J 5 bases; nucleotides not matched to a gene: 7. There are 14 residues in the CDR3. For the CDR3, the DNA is TGTGCCAGCAGCATAAGCGGGGGCGGGGAGACCCAGTACTTC. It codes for CASSISGGGETQYF.

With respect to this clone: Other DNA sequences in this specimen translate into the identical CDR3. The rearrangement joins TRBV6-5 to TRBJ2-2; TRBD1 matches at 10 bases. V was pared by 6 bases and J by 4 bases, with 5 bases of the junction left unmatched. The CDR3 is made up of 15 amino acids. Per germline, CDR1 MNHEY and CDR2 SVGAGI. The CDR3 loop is CASSYGQGVTGELFF. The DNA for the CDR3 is TGTGCCAGCAGCTACGGACAGGGGGTCACCGGGGAGCTGTTTTTT.

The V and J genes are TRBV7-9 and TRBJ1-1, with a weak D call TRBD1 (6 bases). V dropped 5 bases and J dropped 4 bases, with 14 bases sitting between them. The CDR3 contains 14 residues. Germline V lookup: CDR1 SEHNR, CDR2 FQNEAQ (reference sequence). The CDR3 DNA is TGTGCCAGCAGCATACAGGGTTTGGGCACTGAAGCTTTCTTT. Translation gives CASSIQGLGTEAFF.

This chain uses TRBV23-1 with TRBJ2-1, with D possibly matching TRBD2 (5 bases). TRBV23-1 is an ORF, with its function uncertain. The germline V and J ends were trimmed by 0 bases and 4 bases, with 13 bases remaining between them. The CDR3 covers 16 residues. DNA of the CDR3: TGCGCCAGCAGTCAATCAGCGCTAGCCGAGTACAATGAGCAGTTCTTC. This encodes CASSQSALAEYNEQFF.

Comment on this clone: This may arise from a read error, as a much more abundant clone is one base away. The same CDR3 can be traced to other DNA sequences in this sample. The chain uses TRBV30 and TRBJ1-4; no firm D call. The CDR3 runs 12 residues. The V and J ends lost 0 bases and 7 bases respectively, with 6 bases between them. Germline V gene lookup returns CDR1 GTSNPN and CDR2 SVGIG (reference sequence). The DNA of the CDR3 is TGTGCCTGGAGTGTTAACAGTGAAAAACTGTTTTTT. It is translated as CAWSVNSEKLFF.

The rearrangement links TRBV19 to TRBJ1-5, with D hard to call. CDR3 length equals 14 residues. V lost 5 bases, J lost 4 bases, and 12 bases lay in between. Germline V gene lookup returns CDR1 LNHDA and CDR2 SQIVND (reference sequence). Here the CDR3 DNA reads TGTGCCAGTAGTCCAATGGGAGGGAATCAGCCCCAGCATTTT. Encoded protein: CASSPMGGNQPQHF.